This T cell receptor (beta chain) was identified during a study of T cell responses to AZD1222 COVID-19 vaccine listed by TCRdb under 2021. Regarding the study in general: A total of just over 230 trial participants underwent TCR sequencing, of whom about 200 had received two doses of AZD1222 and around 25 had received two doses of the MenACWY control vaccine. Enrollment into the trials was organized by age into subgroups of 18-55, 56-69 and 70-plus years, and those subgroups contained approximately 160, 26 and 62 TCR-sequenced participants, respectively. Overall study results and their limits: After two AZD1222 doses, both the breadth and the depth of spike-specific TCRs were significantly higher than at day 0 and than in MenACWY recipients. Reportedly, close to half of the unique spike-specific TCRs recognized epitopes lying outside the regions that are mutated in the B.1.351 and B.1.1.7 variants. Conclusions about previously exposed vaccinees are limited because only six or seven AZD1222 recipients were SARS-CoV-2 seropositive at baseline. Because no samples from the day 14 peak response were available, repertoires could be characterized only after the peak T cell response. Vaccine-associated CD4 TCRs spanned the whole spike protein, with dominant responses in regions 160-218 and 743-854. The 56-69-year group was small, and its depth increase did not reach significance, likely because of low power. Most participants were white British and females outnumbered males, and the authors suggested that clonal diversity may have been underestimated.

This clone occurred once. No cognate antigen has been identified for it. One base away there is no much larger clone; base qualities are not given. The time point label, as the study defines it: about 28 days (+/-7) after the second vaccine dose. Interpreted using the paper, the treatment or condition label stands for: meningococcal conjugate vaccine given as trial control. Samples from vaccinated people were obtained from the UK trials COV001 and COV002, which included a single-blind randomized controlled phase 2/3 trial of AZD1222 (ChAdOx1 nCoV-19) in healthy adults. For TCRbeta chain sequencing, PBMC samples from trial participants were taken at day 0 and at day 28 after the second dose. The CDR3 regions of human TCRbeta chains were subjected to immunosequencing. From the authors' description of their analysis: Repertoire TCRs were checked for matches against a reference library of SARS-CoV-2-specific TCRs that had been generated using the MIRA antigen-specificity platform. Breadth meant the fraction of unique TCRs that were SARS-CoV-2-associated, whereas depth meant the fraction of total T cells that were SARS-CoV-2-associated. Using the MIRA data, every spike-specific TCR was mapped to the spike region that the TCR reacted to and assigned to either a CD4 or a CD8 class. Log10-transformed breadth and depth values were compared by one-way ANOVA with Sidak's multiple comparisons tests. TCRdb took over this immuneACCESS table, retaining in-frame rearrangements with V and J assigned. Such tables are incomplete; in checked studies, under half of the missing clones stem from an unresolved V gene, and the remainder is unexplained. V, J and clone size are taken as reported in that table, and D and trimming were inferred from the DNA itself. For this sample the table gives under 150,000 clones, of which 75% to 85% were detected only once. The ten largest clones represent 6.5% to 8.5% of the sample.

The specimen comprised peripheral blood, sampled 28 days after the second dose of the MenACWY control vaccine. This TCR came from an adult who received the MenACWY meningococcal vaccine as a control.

Here is the DNA: TGTGCCAGCAGCCAAGAGATAGCGGGGGGCCGGGAAATTCCGAACACCGGGGAGCTGTTTTTT. Its product reads: CASSQEIAGGREIPNTGELFF. Here the chain combines TRBV3-1 (or the pseudogene TRBV3-2) and TRBJ2-2; 10 junctional bases match TRBD2. CDR1 and CDR2 were assigned from the germline V gene (reference sequence) as LGHDT and YNNKEL. The CDR3, cysteine through phenylalanine, is 21 amino acids long. Only the CDR3 region is kept as DNA, spanning 63 bases read in frame from base 1. V ends up 0 bases short and J 0 bases short, with an unmatched junction base count of 13.